The T cell receptor (beta chain) under discussion was sequenced for a study of blood T cells in healthy people across ages. In this sample, this clonotype turned up once. V lost 7 bases to trimming and J lost 0 bases; unmatched junction nucleotides: 18. Germline loops: CDR1 SGHVS, CDR2 FNYEAQ. The CDR3 is 19 residues long. It was with a sample-barcoded 5' primer and a J-beta primer mix that a second PCR of roughly 6 to 12 cycles was run. TCRdb passed the 5' RACE reads through MiXCR, listing each CDR3 protein once. The sample includes about 1.8 million distinct CDR3 sequences, just under 50% seen only once; the top ten take roughly 2.1%.

The TCR sequence derives from a woman between 40 and 55 years old in good health. V gene TRBV7-6 combines with J gene TRBJ2-1, with 7 bases fitting TRBD2. Sequencing was carried out using blood. In DNA form, the CDR3 reads TGTGCCAGCAACCCAGCCCACACTAGCGTCCCTAGCTCCTACAATGAGCAGTTCTTC. It specifies CASNPAHTSVPSSYNEQFF.